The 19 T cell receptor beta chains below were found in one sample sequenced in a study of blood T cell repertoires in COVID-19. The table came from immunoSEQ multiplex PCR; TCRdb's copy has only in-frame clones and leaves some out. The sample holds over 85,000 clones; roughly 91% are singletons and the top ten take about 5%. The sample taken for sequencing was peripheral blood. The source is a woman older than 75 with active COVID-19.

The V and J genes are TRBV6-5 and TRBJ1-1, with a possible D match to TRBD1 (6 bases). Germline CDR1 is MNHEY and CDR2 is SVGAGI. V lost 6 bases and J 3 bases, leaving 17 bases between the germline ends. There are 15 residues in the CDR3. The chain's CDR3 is CASSYRQVQDTEAFF. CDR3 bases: TGTGCCAGCAGCTACCGACAGGTTCAGGACACTGAAGCTTTCTTT.

The CDR3 sequence: CASSIAGTGGTGQFF. The CDR3 DNA is TGTGCCAGTAGTATAGCCGGGACAGGGGGCACGGGGCAGTTCTTC. This chain links TRBV19 with TRBJ2-1, with 12 bases fitting TRBD1. The CDR3 has 15 residues. Unmatched junction bases numbered 7, after V lost 1 base and J lost 12 bases. Germline loops: CDR1 LNHDA, CDR2 SQIVND (reference sequence).

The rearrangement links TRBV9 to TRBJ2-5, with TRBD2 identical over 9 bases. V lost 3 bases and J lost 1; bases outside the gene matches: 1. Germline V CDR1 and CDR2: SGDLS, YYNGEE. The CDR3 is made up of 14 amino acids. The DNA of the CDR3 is TGTGCCAGCAGCGCGACTAGCGGCCAAGAGACCCAGTACTTC. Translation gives CASSATSGQETQYF.

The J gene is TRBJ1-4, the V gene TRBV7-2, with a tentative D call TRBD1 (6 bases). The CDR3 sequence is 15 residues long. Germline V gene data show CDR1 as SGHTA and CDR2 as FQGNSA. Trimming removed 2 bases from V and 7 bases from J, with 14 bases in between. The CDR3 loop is CASSLIAGAGEKLFF. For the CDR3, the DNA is TGTGCCAGCAGCTTAATTGCAGGGGCTGGTGAAAAACTGTTTTTT.

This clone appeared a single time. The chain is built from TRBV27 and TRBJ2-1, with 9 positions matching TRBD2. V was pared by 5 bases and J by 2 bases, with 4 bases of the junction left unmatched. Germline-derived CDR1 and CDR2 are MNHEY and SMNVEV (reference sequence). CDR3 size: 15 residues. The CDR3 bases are TGTGCCAGCAGTGGACTAGCGTTAACCTACAATGAGCAGTTCTTC. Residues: CASSGLALTYNEQFF.

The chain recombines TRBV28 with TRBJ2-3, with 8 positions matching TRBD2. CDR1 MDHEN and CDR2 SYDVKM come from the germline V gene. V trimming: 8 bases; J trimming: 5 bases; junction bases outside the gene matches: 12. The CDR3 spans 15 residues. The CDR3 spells CASRIQRELQDTQYF. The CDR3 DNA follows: TGTGCCAGCCGAATCCAGCGGGAGCTCCAAGATACGCAGTATTTT.

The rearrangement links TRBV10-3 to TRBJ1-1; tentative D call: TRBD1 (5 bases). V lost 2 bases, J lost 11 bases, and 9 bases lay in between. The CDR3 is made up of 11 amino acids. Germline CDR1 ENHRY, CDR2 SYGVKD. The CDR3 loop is CAISEQGRAFF. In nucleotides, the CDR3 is TGTGCCATCAGTGAGCAGGGTAGGGCTTTCTTT.

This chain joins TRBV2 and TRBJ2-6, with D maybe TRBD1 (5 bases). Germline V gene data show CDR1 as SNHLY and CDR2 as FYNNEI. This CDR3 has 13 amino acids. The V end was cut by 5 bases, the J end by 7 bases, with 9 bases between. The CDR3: CASSFQGANVLTF. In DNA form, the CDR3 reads TGTGCCAGCAGTTTCCAGGGAGCCAACGTCCTGACTTTC. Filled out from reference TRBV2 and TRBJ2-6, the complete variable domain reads EPEVTQTPSHQVTQMGQEVILRCVPISNHLYFYWYRQILGQKVEFLVSFYNNEISEKSEIFDDQFSVERPDGSNFTLKIRSTKLEDSAMYFCASSFQGANVLTFGAGSRLTVL.

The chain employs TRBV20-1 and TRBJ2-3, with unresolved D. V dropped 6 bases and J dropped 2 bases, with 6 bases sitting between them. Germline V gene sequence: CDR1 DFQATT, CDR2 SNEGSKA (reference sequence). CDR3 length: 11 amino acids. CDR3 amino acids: CSASVTDTQYF. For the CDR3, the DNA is TGCAGTGCCAGCGTCACAGATACGCAGTATTTT.

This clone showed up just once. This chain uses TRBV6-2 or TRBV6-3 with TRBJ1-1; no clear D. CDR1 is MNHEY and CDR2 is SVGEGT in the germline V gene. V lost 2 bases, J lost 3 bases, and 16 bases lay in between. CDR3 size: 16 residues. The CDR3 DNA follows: TGTGCCAGCAGTTACCATCGCGCCGGGTTTGACACTGAAGCTTTCTTT. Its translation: CASSYHRAGFDTEAFF.

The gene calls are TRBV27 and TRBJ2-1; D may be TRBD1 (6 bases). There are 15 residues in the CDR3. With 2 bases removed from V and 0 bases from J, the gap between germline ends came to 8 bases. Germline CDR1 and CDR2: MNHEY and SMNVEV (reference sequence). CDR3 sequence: CASSLLGGSYNEQFF. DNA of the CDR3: TGTGCCAGCAGTTTACTAGGGGGCTCCTACAATGAGCAGTTCTTC.

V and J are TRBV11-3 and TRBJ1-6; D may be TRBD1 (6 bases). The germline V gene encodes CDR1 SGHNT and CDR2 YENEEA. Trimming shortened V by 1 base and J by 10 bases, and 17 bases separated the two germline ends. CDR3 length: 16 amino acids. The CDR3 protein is CASSLGGRGFGSPLHF. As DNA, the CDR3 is TGTGCCAGCAGCTTAGGGGGCAGGGGCTTCGGATCACCCCTCCACTTT.

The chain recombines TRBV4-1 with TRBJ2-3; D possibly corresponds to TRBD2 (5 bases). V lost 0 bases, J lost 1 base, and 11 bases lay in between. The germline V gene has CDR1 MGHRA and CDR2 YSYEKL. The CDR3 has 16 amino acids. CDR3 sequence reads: CASSQDYSGGTDTQYF. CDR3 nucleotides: TGCGCCAGCAGCCAAGATTACAGCGGCGGCACAGATACGCAGTATTTT.

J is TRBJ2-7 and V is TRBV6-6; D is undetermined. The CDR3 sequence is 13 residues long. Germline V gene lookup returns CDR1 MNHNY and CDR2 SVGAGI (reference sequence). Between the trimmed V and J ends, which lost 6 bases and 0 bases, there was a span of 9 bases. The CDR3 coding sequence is TGTGCCAGCAGCCCCCCCAGCTCCTACGAGCAGTACTTC. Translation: CASSPPSSYEQYF.

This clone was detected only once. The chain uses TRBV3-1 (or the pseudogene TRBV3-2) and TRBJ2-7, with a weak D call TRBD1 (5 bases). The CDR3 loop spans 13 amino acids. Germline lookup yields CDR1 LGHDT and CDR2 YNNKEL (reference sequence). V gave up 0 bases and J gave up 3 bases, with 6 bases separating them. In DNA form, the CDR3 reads TGTGCCAGCAGCCAAGATCAGGGCTACGAGCAGTACTTC. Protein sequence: CASSQDQGYEQYF.

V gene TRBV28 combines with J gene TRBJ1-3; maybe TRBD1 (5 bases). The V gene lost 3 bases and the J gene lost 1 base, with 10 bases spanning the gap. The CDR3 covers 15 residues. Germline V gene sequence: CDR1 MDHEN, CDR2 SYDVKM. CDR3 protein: CASSLDIASGNTIYF. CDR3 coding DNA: TGTGCCAGCAGTTTGGACATCGCTTCTGGAAACACCATATATTTT.

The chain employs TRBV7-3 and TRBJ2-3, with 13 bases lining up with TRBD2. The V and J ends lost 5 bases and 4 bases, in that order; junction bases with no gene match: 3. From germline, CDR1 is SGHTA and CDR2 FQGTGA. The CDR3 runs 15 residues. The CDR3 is CASSILAGGPDTQYF. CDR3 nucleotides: TGTGCCAGCAGCATACTAGCGGGAGGGCCAGATACGCAGTATTTT. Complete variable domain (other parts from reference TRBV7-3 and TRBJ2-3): GAGVSQTPSNKVTEKGKYVELRCDPISGHTALYWYRQSLGQGPEFLIYFQGTGAADDSGLPNDRFFAVRPEGSVSTLKIQRTERGDSAVYLCASSILAGGPDTQYFGPGTRLTVL.

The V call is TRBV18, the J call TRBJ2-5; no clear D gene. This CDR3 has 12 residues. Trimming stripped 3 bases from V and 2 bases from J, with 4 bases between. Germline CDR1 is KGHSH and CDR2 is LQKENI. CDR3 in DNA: TGTGCCAGCTCACCTCTACAAGAGACCCAGTACTTC. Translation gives CASSPLQETQYF. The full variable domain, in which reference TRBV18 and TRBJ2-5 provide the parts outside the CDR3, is NAGVMQNPRHLVRRRGQEARLRCSPMKGHSHVYWYRQLPEEGLKFMVYLQKENIIDESGMPKERFSAEFPKEGPSILRIQQVVRGDSAAYFCASSPLQETQYFGPGTRLLVL.

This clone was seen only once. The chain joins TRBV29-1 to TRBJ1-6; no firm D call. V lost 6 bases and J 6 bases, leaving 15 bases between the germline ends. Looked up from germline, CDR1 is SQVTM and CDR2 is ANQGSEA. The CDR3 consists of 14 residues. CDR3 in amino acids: CSVAYEGVNSPLHF. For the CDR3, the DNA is TGCAGCGTGGCGTATGAGGGAGTTAATTCACCCCTCCACTTT.